This is a list of T cell receptor beta chains from one sample in a study of blood T cell repertoires in COVID-19. Assay used: immunoSEQ multiplex PCR; TCRdb lists only in-frame clones, some missing. The sample lists around 97,000 clones; approximately 82% were seen once. Sequenced input: peripheral blood. Receptors originate from a man aged 70-80 years with acute or convalescent COVID-19. Both conserved end residues are part of each CDR3. Each record gives: clone size, V gene, D gene, J gene, CDR3 protein, CDR3 DNA. A D gene is named only where the DNA matches it firmly. Clone size is shown for a subset of rows, as once, few, many or a class of expanded clone.

.	TRBV4-1	.	TRBJ1-4	CASSRRAGMNEKLFF	TGCGCCAGCAGCCGAAGAGCAGGGATGAATGAAAAACTGTTTTTT
once	TRBV19	.	TRBJ1-3	CASRDRQGPFVAGNTIYF	TGTGCCAGTAGAGACAGGCAGGGCCCATTCGTCGCTGGAAACACCATATATTTT
.	TRBV9	.	TRBJ1-4	CASSADREKLFF	TGTGCCAGCAGCGCCGACAGGGAAAAACTGTTTTTT
.	TRBV18	.	TRBJ1-5	CASSPQSNQPQHF	TGTGCCAGCTCACCTCAGAGCAATCAGCCCCAGCATTTT
.	TRBV4-3	TRBD1	TRBJ1-1	CASSRGTGEEAFF	TGCGCCAGCAGCCGGGGAACAGGGGAAGAAGCTTTCTTT
many	TRBV11-3	.	TRBJ2-7	CASSSRHAHRYEQYF	TGTGCCAGCAGCTCGAGACACGCGCACCGCTACGAGCAGTACTTC
.	TRBV18	.	TRBJ2-5	CASSPPNQPSETQYF	TGTGCCAGCTCACCACCGAATCAACCTAGCGAGACCCAGTACTTC
.	TRBV7-2	.	TRBJ2-3	CASSVGAKATPGEYF	TGTGCCAGCAGCGTAGGAGCCAAGGCCACTCCAGGGGAGTATTTT
few	TRBV29-1	TRBD1	TRBJ2-5	CSVINRGKETQYF	TGCAGCGTCATTAACAGGGGAAAAGAGACCCAGTACTTC
.	TRBV4-1	.	TRBJ2-2	CASSQGTGNTGELFF	TGCGCCAGCAGCCAAGGTACAGGGAACACCGGGGAGCTGTTTTTT
.	TRBV18	TRBD2	TRBJ2-5	CASSPPGLAGQETQYF	TGTGCCAGCTCACCACCGGGACTAGCGGGGCAAGAGACCCAGTACTTC
.	TRBV6-5	.	TRBJ1-1	CASTGSGTPNTEAFF	TGTGCCAGCACCGGCTCCGGGACACCTAACACTGAAGCTTTCTTT
.	TRBV11-2	.	TRBJ1-1	CASSPRTVNTEAFF	TGTGCCAGCAGCCCAAGGACAGTGAACACTGAAGCTTTCTTT
.	TRBV30	.	TRBJ1-3	CAWSGSAGSGNTIYF	TGTGCCTGGAGTGGCTCGGCAGGGTCTGGAAACACCATATATTTT
.	TRBV7-2	.	TRBJ1-2	CASRPPGGRSYGYTF	TGTGCCAGCAGGCCTCCCGGAGGCCGCAGTTATGGCTACACCTTC
.	TRBV5-1	.	TRBJ2-1	CASSLGGLTRGNEQFF	TGCGCCAGCAGCTTGGGTGGCCTAACCCGAGGGAATGAGCAGTTCTTC
.	TRBV12-3/TRBV12-4	.	TRBJ1-1	CATRWGEDTEAFF	TGTGCCACGAGGTGGGGGGAGGACACTGAAGCTTTCTTT
.	TRBV4-2	TRBD2	TRBJ2-7	CASSQDLAGGLGQQYF	TGTGCCAGCAGCCAAGATCTAGCGGGAGGGTTGGGACAGCAGTACTTC
.	TRBV28	.	TRBJ2-7	CASSQGQPGSYEQYF	TGTGCCAGCAGTCAGGGCCAACCTGGGTCCTACGAGCAGTACTTC
.	TRBV18	TRBD2	TRBJ2-1	CASSRQPGLAYDEQFF	TGTGCCAGCTCACGGCAGCCGGGACTAGCATATGATGAGCAGTTCTTC
.	TRBV5-4	TRBD2	TRBJ2-5	CASRNGTSGAQETQYF	TGTGCCAGCAGAAATGGGACTAGCGGAGCCCAAGAGACCCAGTACTTC
few	TRBV20-1	TRBD1	TRBJ2-2	CSASHRGLATGELFF	TGCAGTGCTAGTCACAGGGGCTTGGCTACCGGGGAGCTGTTTTTT
.	TRBV6-5	TRBD2	TRBJ2-1	CASSYQAGGGNNEQFF	TGTGCCAGCAGTTACCAAGCCGGCGGGGGGAACAATGAGCAGTTCTTC